This T cell receptor (beta chain) was captured by sequencing in a study of CD8+CD57+ T cells in acquired aplastic anemia (dated by TCRdb to 2016 to 2019). Notes on the research overall: On average, sorted CD4+ and CD8+ cells yielded around 3.5 ug of extracted DNA, with a range of roughly 0.18 to 27.4 ug. An average of approximately 9.8 million reads for CD4+ cells and 11 million or so reads for CD8+ cells was obtained from healthy donor samples.

Profiling of TCR beta VDJ combinations and CDR3 sequences used genomic DNA as the template. An Illumina HiSeq 2000 was the platform used for TCR repertoire sequencing. On the authors' methods: Repertoires were assessed using TRBV/TRBJ rearrangement plots, CDR3 size and DJ length profiles, and Simpson's diversity index. Whichever DNA sequence was most abundant in the deep sequencing data was defined as the immunodominant clone. CDR3 amino acid sequences were screened for sharing across subjects and were compared with published repertoires and the VDJdb database. TCRdb applied fastp at Q25 and MiXCR to the public reads, then kept only in-frame beta chains. Each entry merges the rows of one CDR3 protein and shows their most common DNA and genes. TCRdb, not the original authors, processed these V and J calls. This sample is represented by fewer than 70,000 distinct CDR3 sequences; approximately 54% of them were singletons. The biggest ten clones account for around 8.8% of the sample.

The study deep-sequenced TCR repertoires of sorted CD4+ and CD8+ blood T cells from severe aplastic anemia patients and healthy subjects. Ficoll-Paque density gradient centrifugation was used to isolate peripheral blood mononuclear cells. Before DNA extraction, CD4+ and CD8+ T cells were sorted by FACS or by magnetic beads. General findings and caveats noted by the study authors: Patients and healthy controls showed no significant difference in CD8+ Simpson's diversity (P=0.060). Although under 35 CD8+ CDR3 sequences were shared by patients and controls, these sequences appeared highly expressed in patients and within the immunodominant clones of patients.

Via the germline V gene (reference sequence), CDR1 is LNHDA and CDR2 SQIVND. From cysteine to phenylalanine, the CDR3 is 13 amino acids long. Only the CDR3 part of the read is kept: 39 bases, read in frame from the first base. Between the V and J ends, shortened by 7 bases and 1 base respectively, the junction contains 7 bases. Remarks on this clonotype: The target of this receptor is not known. No qualities accompany the bases; no much larger clone lies one base away.

The sequencing input was sorted CD4+, CD8+, or CD8+CD57+ T cells (not recorded which) from PBMCs. This chain is built from TRBV19 and TRBJ2-2; the D gene cannot be named for sure. This clonotype originated in a human donor in good health, serving as a control. The CDR3 reads CASNGRNTGELFF. The DNA is as follows: TGTGCCAGTAACGGGCGGAACACCGGGGAGCTGTTTTTT.